The next 8 T cell receptor beta chains were all read from a single sample in a study of blood T cell repertoires in COVID-19. The repertoire was sequenced with immunoSEQ multiplex PCR; TCRdb's copy has only in-frame clones and lacks some. The sample consists of some 300,000 clones, 70% to 90% of them appearing once. The sequencing sample was made of peripheral blood. Receptors originate from a woman aged 25 to 39 who had recovered from COVID-19.

V usage is TRBV9 and J usage is TRBJ1-3; no clear D gene. Germline CDR1 reads SGDLS; CDR2 reads YYNGEE. Trimming shortened V by 4 bases and J by 0 bases, and 8 bases separated the two germline ends. The CDR3 consists of 14 residues. CDR3 sequence (DNA): TGTGCCAGCAGCCAACCAGTCTCTGGAAACACCATATATTTT. Its translation: CASSQPVSGNTIYF.

This clone came up a few times. The V gene is TRBV15, the J gene TRBJ1-4; the match to TRBD1 covers 7 bases. This CDR3 contains 16 residues. Germline V gives CDR1 LNHNV, CDR2 YYDKDF (reference sequence). Trimming removed 1 base from V and 8 bases from J; junction bases left unmatched: 10. CDR3 amino acids: CATSRAGTAPGEKLFF. Written as DNA, the CDR3 is TGTGCCACCAGCAGAGCCGGGACAGCTCCAGGGGAAAAACTGTTTTTT.

V is TRBV3-1 (or the pseudogene TRBV3-2) and J is TRBJ1-2, with 9 bases that match TRBD1. With V trimmed by 4 bases and J by 5 bases, 11 bases remained unmatched. This CDR3 is built from 16 residues. Germline V lookup: CDR1 LGHDT, CDR2 YNNKEL (reference sequence). The CDR3 spells CASSLSAGQGKYGYTF. Written as DNA, the CDR3 is TGTGCCAGCAGCCTCTCGGCGGGACAGGGAAAATATGGCTACACCTTC.

In its sample, this clone was seen once. The chain joins TRBV5-3 to TRBJ1-6; D is unresolved. TRBV5-3 is an open reading frame whose function is uncertain. V was trimmed by 5 bases and J by 0 bases, leaving 12 bases between them. CDR3 length equals 16 residues. The CDR3 region has the DNA TGTGCCAGAAGACTGAACGTGAGCTCCTATAATTCACCCCTCCACTTT. It yields the protein CARRLNVSSYNSPLHF.

This sequence joins TRBV9 and TRBJ2-4; TRBD1 matches 8 bases. CDR1 SGDLS and CDR2 YYNGEE come from the germline V gene. The CDR3 sequence is 13 residues long. The trim removed 3 bases at V and 7 bases at J, leaving 3 bases unmatched. The CDR3 protein is CASSARDRNIQYF. The DNA of the CDR3 is TGTGCCAGCAGCGCCAGGGACAGGAACATTCAGTACTTC.

The chain recombines TRBV19 with TRBJ1-1, with 8 positions matching TRBD1. CDR1 and CDR2 from the germline V gene are LNHDA and SQIVND (reference sequence). Trimming at V came to 7 bases and at J to 1 base, leaving 11 bases not matched to a gene. There are 16 residues in the CDR3. Here the CDR3 DNA reads TGTGCCAGTAACGGCGTCCAGGGGGCGCGGAACACTGAAGCTTTCTTT. This codes for CASNGVQGARNTEAFF.

This chain uses TRBV4-3 with TRBJ1-6, with D maybe TRBD1 (6 bases). Per germline, CDR1 LGHNA and CDR2 YSLEER. This CDR3 has 17 residues. V lost 1 base and J lost 3, with 13 bases in between. CDR3 in amino acids: CASSQGTGISYNSPLHF. Written as DNA, the CDR3 is TGCGCCAGCAGCCAAGGAACAGGGATAAGCTATAATTCACCCCTCCACTTT.

The rearrangement links TRBV14 to TRBJ2-7; the D is unclear. V lost 4 bases and J lost 5, with 15 bases in between. Germline CDR1 and CDR2: SGHDN and FVKESK. CDR3 length: 14 amino acids. The DNA for the CDR3 is TGTGCCAGCAGCCCCCCTTTCAGGTTCGACGAGCAGTACTTC. Translating it yields CASSPPFRFDEQYF.